This T cell receptor (beta chain) was captured in a study of T-cell reconstitution after alpha-beta-depleted transplantation in children. Notes on the study in general: Surviving recipient T cells and thymic progenitors accounted for the high day-60 TCRbeta diversity observed in some patients. From newly produced T cells came most of the T-cell counts and diversity one year after transplant. About two months after transplant, alpha-beta T cells reportedly came from several hundred expanded graft clones.

By frequency in the sample, this clonotype is large (0.1 to 1%). Its antigen is unknown. V trimming: 6 bases; J trimming: 4 bases; junction bases outside the gene matches: 8. There are 15 residues in the CDR3. CDR1 and CDR2 from the germline V gene are SEHNR and FQNEAQ (reference sequence). TCRbeta library construction was performed incorporating unique molecular identifiers. MiXCR, applied by TCRdb to the PCR reads, yields one record per CDR3 protein. There are some 4,500 distinct CDR3 sequences in the sample; less than 30% occur only once, and 25% to 30% lies in the top ten. The sequences come from PBMCs, mostly from graft donor cells, collected 60 days after TCRalphabeta/CD19-depleted stem cell transplant. The gene calls are TRBV7-9 and TRBJ2-1, with 8 bases matching TRBD1. The sequence derives from a boy in the first two years of life who had a stem cell transplant for SCID, so the T cells may come from the graft donor. The CDR3 region has the DNA TGTGCCAGCAGTTCCGGACAGGGTGGGTACAATGAGCAGTTCTTC. This codes for CASSSGQGGYNEQFF.